The sequence of this TCR beta chain was determined in a study of cytomegalovirus exposure and HLA in healthy donors. Study overall: Counted in an early data release were roughly 81 million unique TCRs from HLA-typed donors.

Trimming pared 3 bases from V and 0 bases from J, leaving 9 bases between. This CDR3 is 16 amino acids long. Germline V gene sequence: CDR1 SNHLY, CDR2 FYNNEI. As regards this clone: Its antigen is as yet unknown.

PCR amplification relied on 60 Vbeta primers (plus 13 Jbeta primers). Some clones are missing from TCRdb's copy, which holds only in-frame ones; the method was immunoSEQ multiplex PCR. This table has roughly 200,000 clones, 75% to 90% appearing once. Findings and limits, study-wide: Being productive about 87% or about 30% of the time was typical of most TCR beta V segments in an earlier analysis. Presence/absence analyses rested on an assumption that sequencing depth was roughly uniform across donors. Immune exposure data for these donors was limited to CMV serostatus.

The V and J genes are TRBV2 and TRBJ1-6, with TRBD1 as a possible D gene (6 bases). The receptor comes from a woman aged 25-40 years in good health and CMV-seronegative. Sequenced: PBMCs. CDR3 amino acids: CASSEQGSSYNSPLHF. CDR3 bases: TGTGCCAGCAGTGAGCAGGGGAGCTCCTATAATTCACCCCTCCACTTT. The full variable domain, with the rest looked up from reference TRBV2 and TRBJ1-6, is EPEVTQTPSHQVTQMGQEVILRCVPISNHLYFYWYRQILGQKVEFLVSFYNNEISEKSEIFDDQFSVERPDGSNFTLKIRSTKLEDSAMYFCASSEQGSSYNSPLHFGNGTRLTVT.